The entry that follows covers one T cell receptor (beta chain) sequence. Its matching antigen is unknown. At one of its ends the junction is not consistent with the germline gene, which may arise from a read error. This specimen comes from a study of identical twins. TCRdb fed the 5' RACE reads into MiXCR, producing one record per CDR3 protein. The table records 450,000 or so distinct CDR3 sequences, more than 13% of them present only once. Study results and caveats: For cord blood, abundant beta clonotypes had fewer insertions, unlike memory repertoires, which showed none. Diverse VJ usage suggested most zero-insertion clonotypes were not invariant T cells. Researchers reported weaker excess twin sharing in beta out-of-frame sequences.

The CDR3 covers 14 residues. Germline V gene data show CDR1 as LNHDA and CDR2 as SQIVND (reference sequence). This same sample was also part of a study on yellow fever vaccine responses in identical twins.

Material: CD4+ T cells sorted from blood. This chain uses TRBV19 with TRBJ2-7; 10 nucleotides agree with TRBD1. The clonotype comes from a woman between 18 and 30 years old in good health. CDR3 region: CASSLGQGSPTRRF. The CDR3 DNA sequence: TGTGCCAGTAGTCTGGGACAGGGGTCCCCTACGAGGCGTTTC.